Below, 29 T cell receptor beta chains from the same sample are listed, as sequenced in a study of T cell responses to AZD1222 COVID-19 vaccine. This table comes from immunoSEQ multiplex PCR, and its TCRdb copy is limited to in-frame clones, with some not included. The sample includes roughly 110,000 clones, roughly 90% of them seen just once. The material was peripheral blood, obtained on day 0 of AZD1222 vaccination. The source of these receptors is an adult in good health.

This chain uses TRBV4-2 with TRBJ2-5, with TRBD1 as a possible D gene (5 bases). CDR3 length: 15 residues. The V end lost 2 bases, the J end lost 1 base, and 11 bases lay between the germline ends. From germline, CDR1 is LGHNA and CDR2 YNFKEQ. CDR3 coding DNA: TGTGCCAGCAGCCAATCGCTGGGGCCCCAAGAGACCCAGTACTTC. Its protein is CASSQSLGPQETQYF.

V usage is TRBV9 and J usage is TRBJ2-2; D is unclear. Germline V CDR1 and CDR2: SGDLS, YYNGEE. This CDR3 has 14 amino acids. The V end was cut by 1 base, the J end by 2 bases, with 6 bases between. In DNA, the CDR3 is TGTGCCAGCAGCGTATTCGGTAACACCGGGGAGCTGTTTTTT. Its protein product is CASSVFGNTGELFF.

The chain links TRBV27 to TRBJ2-1; maybe TRBD1 (5 bases). This CDR3 has 12 amino acids. Germline CDR1 is MNHEY and CDR2 is SMNVEV (reference sequence). Trimming pared 5 bases from V and 10 bases from J, leaving 12 bases between. The CDR3 here is CASSVIAGEQFF. For the CDR3, the DNA is TGTGCCAGCAGTGTCATTGCAGGGGAGCAGTTCTTC.

The V gene is TRBV10-1, the J gene TRBJ1-3, with a weak D call TRBD1 (5 bases). Trimming removed 0 bases from V and 0 bases from J, with 27 bases in between. The CDR3 has 22 residues. CDR1 WNHNN and CDR2 SYGVQD come from the germline V gene (reference sequence). The CDR3 spells CASSESNCSGPLPDTSGNTIYF. The CDR3 nucleotides read TGCGCCAGCAGTGAGTCGAACTGCAGCGGCCCCTTACCGGACACCTCTGGAAACACCATATATTTT.

The chain combines TRBV25-1 with TRBJ2-7; 7 bases fit TRBD2. After removal of 6 bases from V and 3 bases from J, the junction contained 5 bases not matched to a gene. The germline gives CDR1 MGHDK, CDR2 SYGVNS. The CDR3 loop spans 13 amino acids. CDR3 sequence (DNA): TGTGCCAGCAGACCAACTAGCGTCTACGAGCAGTACTTC. Protein: CASRPTSVYEQYF.

The J gene is TRBJ2-4, the V gene TRBV19; 8 positions agree with TRBD1. V dropped 4 bases and J dropped 1; count of bases not matched to a gene: 3. The CDR3 spans 15 residues. From germline, CDR1 is LNHDA and CDR2 SQIVND (reference sequence). This CDR3 is CASSTTGVAKNIQYF. In DNA, the CDR3 is TGTGCCAGTAGTACGACAGGGGTGGCCAAAAACATTCAGTACTTC.

V gene TRBV5-8 combines with J gene TRBJ1-2; tentative D call: TRBD1 (6 bases). This CDR3 spans 14 amino acids. The germline gives CDR1 SGHTS, CDR2 YDEGEE. The V gene lost 2 bases and the J gene lost 8 bases, with 16 bases spanning the gap. CDR3 amino acids: CASSLPGQGHGYTF. CDR3 sequence (DNA): TGTGCCAGCAGCTTACCGGGACAAGGACACGGCTACACCTTC.

V gene TRBV28 combines with J gene TRBJ2-7, with D perhaps matching TRBD1 (6 bases). Trimming took 5 bases from V and 10 from J, leaving 15 bases between them. The germline gives CDR1 MDHEN, CDR2 SYDVKM. The CDR3 sequence is 12 residues long. CDR3 loop: CASSPFDRRQYF. CDR3 in DNA: TGTGCCAGCAGTCCCTTCGACAGGCGACAGTACTTC. Variable domain in full (rest from reference TRBV28 and TRBJ2-7): DVKVTQSSRYLVKRTGEKVFLECVQDMDHENMFWYRQDPGLGLRLIYFSYDVKMKEKGDIPEGYSVSREKKERFSLILESASTNQTSMYLCASSPFDRRQYFGPGTRLTVT.

J is TRBJ2-7 and V is TRBV28, with a weak D call TRBD2 (6 bases). Germline CDR1 reads MDHEN; CDR2 reads SYDVKM. This CDR3 has 15 amino acids. V was clipped by 3 bases and J by 0 bases, with 12 bases between them. The CDR3 coding sequence is TGTGCCAGCAGTTTTACTAGCTTGAGCTCCTACGAGCAGTACTTC. It encodes CASSFTSLSSYEQYF.

The chain employs TRBV19 and TRBJ2-2, with no clear D. The length of the CDR3 is 15 residues. The germline gives CDR1 LNHDA, CDR2 SQIVND (reference sequence). Trimming removed 8 bases from V and 2 bases from J, with 15 bases in between. CDR3 in amino acids: CASSTGSANTGELFF. CDR3 nucleotides: TGTGCCAGTTCGACTGGCAGCGCAAACACCGGGGAGCTGTTTTTT.

The chain recombines TRBV6-5 with TRBJ2-1; no clear D gene. The CDR3 is made up of 14 amino acids. The germline gives CDR1 MNHEY, CDR2 SVGAGI. Trimming shortened V by 6 bases and J by 7 bases, and 16 bases separated the two germline ends. The CDR3 sequence is CASRPTSSKNEQFF. Here the CDR3 DNA reads TGTGCCAGCAGGCCTACTTCAAGCAAGAATGAGCAGTTCTTC.

The rearrangement joins TRBV5-4 to TRBJ1-2, with TRBD1 matching over 8 bases. The V gene end was trimmed by 4 bases and the J gene end by 0 bases; junction bases not matched to a gene: 8. The CDR3 contains 16 residues. Germline lookup yields CDR1 SGHNT and CDR2 YYREEE (reference sequence). In DNA, the CDR3 is TGTGCCAGCAGCCTGGGACAGGACTTAGCTAACTATGGCTACACCTTC. Translated, it gives CASSLGQDLANYGYTF.

With respect to this clone: Other DNA sequences in the same sample also yield this CDR3. The V and J genes are TRBV4-1 and TRBJ2-7, with 14 bases fitting TRBD2. CDR1 is MGHRA and CDR2 is YSYEKL in the germline V gene. V was clipped by 1 base and J by 4 bases; unmatched bases: 0. The CDR3 runs 15 residues. As DNA, the CDR3 is TGCGCCAGCAGCCAAGGACTAGCGGGAGGGTACGAGCAGTACTTC. It encodes CASSQGLAGGYEQYF.

This clone was found once. This chain uses TRBV15 with TRBJ1-2; 7 bases align to TRBD1. The CDR3 contains 16 residues. Germline assignment: CDR1 LNHNV and CDR2 YYDKDF (reference sequence). V dropped 3 bases and J dropped 0; count of bases not matched to a gene: 7. CDR3 amino acids: CATSSHQGEANYGYTF. CDR3 DNA sequence: TGTGCCACCAGCAGTCATCAGGGGGAAGCTAACTATGGCTACACCTTC.

The chain links TRBV7-9 to TRBJ1-2; no clear D. Germline CDR1 is SEHNR and CDR2 is FQNEAQ (reference sequence). V was cut by 5 bases and J by 9 bases, with 19 bases left in between. The CDR3 loop spans 14 amino acids. The CDR3 sequence is CASSPGGALGSYTF. The CDR3 DNA reads TGTGCCAGCAGCCCAGGAGGAGCCCTCGGGAGCTACACCTTC.

In DNA form, the CDR3 reads TGTGCCAGCAGTTCGCCCCAAAACTATGGCTACACCTTC. Protein sequence: CASSSPQNYGYTF. This chain uses TRBV28 with TRBJ1-2, with D unclear. Germline loops: CDR1 MDHEN, CDR2 SYDVKM. Trimming removed 4 bases at V and 2 bases at J, with 8 bases between. The CDR3 consists of 13 residues.

This rearrangement joins TRBV7-9 to TRBJ2-1; 11 nucleotides line up with TRBD2. V shed 4 bases and J 8 bases; nucleotides not matched to a gene: 7. CDR1 and CDR2 (germline): SEHNR, FQNEAQ (reference sequence). This CDR3 has 15 residues. The DNA of the CDR3 is TGTGCCAGCAGCTATGCACTAGCGGGAGTGGATGAGCAGTTCTTC. This encodes CASSYALAGVDEQFF.

The V call is TRBV6-5, the J call TRBJ2-7; D is unresolved. Germline values: CDR1 MNHEY, CDR2 SVGAGI. This CDR3 has 14 amino acids. V was trimmed by 6 bases and J by 1 base, leaving 13 bases between them. CDR3 sequence: CASRLMSHSYEQYF. The CDR3 DNA is TGTGCCAGCAGACTCATGTCACATTCCTACGAGCAGTACTTC.

CDR3 DNA sequence: TGCGCCAGCAGCCAAAGGGTTGGGGGGAACGAGCAGTACTTC. It encodes CASSQRVGGNEQYF. V is TRBV4-1 and J is TRBJ2-7; tentatively, D is TRBD2 (6 bases). The V gene lost 2 bases and the J gene lost 5 bases, with 13 bases spanning the gap. Looked up from germline, CDR1 is MGHRA and CDR2 is YSYEKL. There are 14 residues in the CDR3.

The rearrangement joins TRBV5-1 to TRBJ2-1; 15 bases line up with TRBD2. Germline V gene data show CDR1 as SGHRS and CDR2 as YFSETQ. This CDR3 is 14 amino acids long. V lost 4 bases, J lost 10 bases, and 3 bases stayed unmatched. Written as DNA, the CDR3 is TGCGCCAGCAGCCCGGGACTAGCGGGAGGCGAGCAGTTCTTC. Translating gives CASSPGLAGGEQFF.

V gene TRBV5-1 combines with J gene TRBJ1-1; D is perhaps TRBD1 (6 bases). The germline V gene has CDR1 SGHRS and CDR2 YFSETQ. Trimming stripped 3 bases from V and 4 bases from J, with 16 bases between. The CDR3 consists of 15 residues. The CDR3 loop is CASSSKEQGGTEAFF. In DNA, the CDR3 is TGCGCCAGCAGCTCGAAAGAACAGGGAGGCACTGAAGCTTTCTTT. The variable domain in full, completed from reference TRBV5-1 and TRBJ1-1, reads KAGVTQTPRYLIKTRGQQVTLSCSPISGHRSVSWYQQTPGQGLQFLFEYFSETQRNKGNFPGRFSGRQFSNSRSEMNVSTLELGDSALYLCASSSKEQGGTEAFFGQGTRLTVV.

This clone was picked up a small number of times. The V and J genes are TRBV9 and TRBJ1-1, with 10 bases lining up with TRBD1. Germline assignment: CDR1 SGDLS and CDR2 YYNGEE. The trim removed 3 bases at V and 2 bases at J, leaving 7 bases unmatched. The CDR3 length is 16 residues. This CDR3 is CASSASPTGGNTEAFF. CDR3 nucleotides: TGTGCCAGCAGCGCCTCACCGACAGGGGGCAACACTGAAGCTTTCTTT. The full variable domain, completed using reference TRBV9 and TRBJ1-1, is DSGVTQTPKHLITATGQRVTLRCSPRSGDLSVYWYQQSLDQGLQFLIQYYNGEERAKGNILERFSAQQFPDLHSELNLSSLELGDSALYFCASSASPTGGNTEAFFGQGTRLTVV.

V usage is TRBV6-6 and J usage is TRBJ1-5; no clear D gene. Germline V lookup: CDR1 MNHNY, CDR2 SVGAGI (reference sequence). The CDR3 consists of 13 residues. The V end was cut by 6 bases, the J end by 6 bases, with 12 bases between. CDR3 nucleotides: TGTGCCAGCAGAGATCCGGGATCTCAGCCCCAGCATTTT. This codes for CASRDPGSQPQHF.

This chain links TRBV7-9 with TRBJ2-1, with D tentatively TRBD2 (6 bases). The CDR3 consists of 12 residues. CDR1 SEHNR and CDR2 FQNEAQ come from the germline V gene (reference sequence). Between the trimmed V and J ends, which lost 5 bases and 9 bases, there was a span of 11 bases. The CDR3 loop reads CASSLSAGEQFF. The DNA of the CDR3 is TGTGCCAGCAGCCTCTCAGCGGGTGAGCAGTTCTTC.

The chain links TRBV16 to TRBJ1-2; D uncertain. Deletions cut 0 bases from V and 4 bases from J, with 9 bases between. Germline V CDR1 and CDR2: KGHSY, FQNENV. The CDR3 loop spans 14 amino acids. The CDR3 bases are TGTGCCAGCAGCCAATCCCAAGATTCCTATGGCTACACCTTC. Amino acid sequence: CASSQSQDSYGYTF.

Comment on this clone: Other DNA sequences in this specimen translate into the identical CDR3. The chain recombines TRBV6-5 with TRBJ2-5; D gene unclear. The V end lost 2 bases, the J end lost 5 bases, and 3 bases lay between the germline ends. The CDR3 is 11 residues long. Germline V CDR1 and CDR2: MNHEY, SVGAGI. The CDR3: CASSYGETQYF. The CDR3 coding sequence is TGTGCCAGCAGTTACGGGGAGACCCAGTACTTC.

The chain employs TRBV7-3 and TRBJ2-3, with 10 bases fitting TRBD2. Germline V gene sequence: CDR1 SGHTA, CDR2 FQGTGA. CDR3 size: 16 residues. The V and J ends lost 5 bases and 6 bases, in that order; junction bases with no gene match: 11. This CDR3 is CASSPRHSGRRDTQYF. The CDR3 DNA reads as TGTGCCAGCAGCCCGCGTCATAGCGGGAGGAGGGATACGCAGTATTTT.

V and J are TRBV24-1 and TRBJ2-2; D is undetermined. Per the germline V gene, CDR1 is KGHDR and CDR2 is SFDVKD. The CDR3 extends over 16 amino acids. Trimming left V 3 bases short and J 2 bases short, with 12 bases between. In nucleotides, the CDR3 is TGTGCCACCAGTGATAGTCAGGAGACTAACACCGGGGAGCTGTTTTTT. Its translation is CATSDSQETNTGELFF.

The J gene is TRBJ2-1, the V gene TRBV3-1 (or the pseudogene TRBV3-2), with 11 bases that match TRBD2. V was pared by 1 base and J by 4 bases, with 0 bases of the junction left unmatched. Germline CDR1 is LGHDT and CDR2 is YNNKEL (reference sequence). The CDR3 has 15 amino acids. This CDR3 is CASSQGLAGYNEQFF. Written as DNA, the CDR3 is TGTGCCAGCAGCCAAGGACTAGCGGGATACAATGAGCAGTTCTTC.